These 2 T cell receptor beta chains were sequenced from one sample in a study of blood T cell dynamics during melanoma immunotherapy. As for time point: week 3, after first cycle of checkpoint inhibitor. Method: immunoSEQ multiplex PCR; TCRdb's copy keeps in-frame clones and lacks some. The sample has roughly 8,700 clones; 85% are singletons. Source: blood, taken from a patient treated with checkpoint blockade. All receptors derive from a human donor with melanoma.

This chain links TRBV5-8 with TRBJ2-3, with 12 bases fitting TRBD2. CDR3 length: 17 residues. Looked up from germline, CDR1 is SGHTS and CDR2 is YDEGEE. With V trimmed by 4 bases and J by 0 bases, 6 bases remained unmatched. This CDR3 reads CASSLGLAGTSTDTQYF. The CDR3 nucleotides are TGTGCCAGCAGCCTCGGACTAGCGGGGACTAGCACAGATACGCAGTATTTT. Variable domain in full (rest from reference TRBV5-8 and TRBJ2-3): EAGVTQSPTHLIKTRGQQATLRCSPISGHTSVYWYQQALGLGLQFLLWYDEGEERNRGNFPPRFSGRQFPNYSSELNVNALELEDSALYLCASSLGLAGTSTDTQYFGPGTRLTVL.

The rearrangement joins TRBV6-5 to TRBJ2-5; 7 bases align to TRBD1. The DNA end lines up better with TRBJ2-7; the J call may be wrong. Germline CDR1 is MNHEY and CDR2 is SVGAGI. The CDR3 spans 14 residues. The CDR3 here is CASSWTTGSHEQYF. The CDR3 DNA sequence: TGTGCCAGCAGTTGGACGACAGGGTCCCACGAGCAGTACTTC.